This T cell receptor beta chain appears in the sequencing data of a study of beta chain features in type 1 diabetes. Of the isolated RNA, all was reverse transcribed, and so the sequenced material was expressed TCRB transcripts. Generated by immunoSEQ multiplex PCR, the TCRdb table keeps only in-frame clones and is missing some. The sample holds around 150,000 clones, roughly 9% seen once. General observations from the study: People with Type 1 diabetes carried modestly yet significantly shorter TCRB CDR3s in all four CD4+ subsets.

This clone was seen a few times. Its antigen remains unidentified. This TCR came from a woman aged 25-40 years with type 1 diabetes. Sequencing was carried out using central memory CD4+ T cells from blood.

CDR3 amino acids: CASSESVGTGEETQYF. CDR3 bases: TGCGCCAGCAGTGAGTCAGTAGGGACAGGGGAGGAGACCCAGTACTTC. The V call is TRBV10-1, the J call TRBJ2-5, with 10 positions matching TRBD1. V was pared by 0 bases and J by 5 bases, with 6 bases of the junction left unmatched. The CDR3 consists of 16 residues. Germline V gives CDR1 WNHNN, CDR2 SYGVQD (reference sequence).